One sample yielded the 28 T cell receptor beta chains listed below, sequenced in a study of T-cell reconstitution after alpha-beta-depleted transplantation in children. Molecular barcoding with unique molecular identifiers was used for the TCRbeta library. TCRdb re-called the PCR reads through MiXCR, storing one row per CDR3 protein. The repertoire holds about 580,000 distinct CDR3 sequences, with approximately 22% as singletons. This sample comprised PBMCs, mostly from graft donor cells, obtained 360 days after TCRalphabeta/CD19-depleted stem cell transplant. All receptors derive from a boy under two years old who had a stem cell transplant for acute myeloid leukemia, so the T cells may come from the graft donor.

This clonotype was observed a few times. This chain connects TRBV7-9 to TRBJ2-7, with D perhaps TRBD1 (5 bases). Germline V gene sequence: CDR1 SEHNR, CDR2 FQNEAQ (reference sequence). The CDR3 consists of 13 residues. V lost 1 base and J lost 5, with 9 bases in between. CDR3 in amino acids: CASSLGVGDEQYV. In DNA form, the CDR3 reads TGTGCCAGCAGCTTAGGGGTAGGGGACGAGCAGTACGTC.

This clonotype was recorded only once. This may come from a read error, since a much larger clone is one base off. The chain carries TRBV5-8 and TRBJ2-2; perhaps TRBD2 as D (5 bases). This CDR3 has 15 amino acids. The V and J ends lost 1 base and 4 bases respectively, with 11 bases between them. Germline V lookup: CDR1 SGHTS, CDR2 YDEGEE. This CDR3 reads CASSLKGVGTGELFF. The CDR3 DNA reads as TGTGCCAGCAGCTTGAAGGGAGTAGGCACCGGGGAGCTGTTTTTT.

A few counts support this clonotype. The V and J genes are TRBV15 and TRBJ1-5; 8 bases line up with TRBD1. CDR1 is LNHNV and CDR2 is YYDKDF in the germline V gene (reference sequence). The CDR3 covers 15 residues. With V trimmed by 3 bases and J by 6 bases, 7 bases remained unmatched. The CDR3 bases are TGTGCCACCAGCAGTCAGGGGGCGCGTGGTCAGCCCCAGCATTTT. Its protein product is CATSSQGARGQPQHF.

The chain uses TRBV13 and TRBJ2-7; D possibly corresponds to TRBD1 (5 bases). The CDR3 spans 14 residues. V was clipped by 5 bases and J by 0 bases, with 11 bases between them. Germline CDR1 PRHDT, CDR2 FYEKMQ (reference sequence). DNA of the CDR3: TGTGCCAGCAGCAAGAACAGGAACTCCTACGAGCAGTACGTC. Translation: CASSKNRNSYEQYV.

This clonotype has more than one count but fewer than ten. The chain links TRBV20-1 to TRBJ1-1; D remains unclear. CDR3 length: 13 residues. Trimming left V 6 bases short and J 6 bases short, with 17 bases between. CDR1 is DFQATT and CDR2 is SNEGSKA in the germline V gene (reference sequence). The CDR3 DNA reads TGCAGTGCGATGATTCGGACGTACGCTGAAGCTTTCTTT. It is translated as CSAMIRTYAEAFF.

The genes are TRBV3-1 and TRBJ2-1; D unclear. Germline V lookup: CDR1 LGHDT, CDR2 YNNKEL (reference sequence). The CDR3 consists of 13 residues. V was shortened by 0 bases and J by 7 bases, with 7 bases between the two germline ends. The CDR3 region is CASSQDLKNEQFF. The CDR3 DNA sequence: TGTGCCAGCAGCCAAGATCTCAAAAATGAGCAGTTCTTC.

CDR3 DNA: TGTGCCACCAGCAGAGATAGCGGGACAAGAGGGAATGAGCAGTTCTTC. This codes for CATSRDSGTRGNEQFF. The chain is built from TRBV15 and TRBJ2-1; 8 bases align to TRBD2. The CDR3 runs to 16 residues. In germline, CDR1 is LNHNV, CDR2 YYDKDF (reference sequence). The V and J ends lost 0 bases and 7 bases, in that order; junction bases with no gene match: 8.

In DNA, the CDR3 is TGTGCCAGCAGTGGGACAGGGACCAGCTCCTACGAGCAGTACGTC. It yields the protein CASSGTGTSSYEQYV. V and J are TRBV28 and TRBJ2-7; TRBD1 aligns across 9 bases. Trimming cost V 5 bases and J 0 bases; bases outside gene matches: 5. Germline CDR1 and CDR2: MDHEN and SYDVKM. The CDR3 contains 15 residues.

The chain carries TRBV4-1 and TRBJ2-1; D may be TRBD2 (5 bases). Trimming took 3 bases from V and 6 from J, leaving 18 bases between them. Per germline, CDR1 MGHRA and CDR2 YSYEKL. This CDR3 comprises 16 residues. The CDR3 here is CASSQSLAQAVNEQFF. The CDR3, as DNA: TGCGCCAGCAGCCAGTCGCTAGCTCAGGCGGTCAATGAGCAGTTCTTC.

This clonotype was detected ten times or more. This chain uses TRBV27 with TRBJ2-7, with D maybe TRBD2 (5 bases). Looked up from germline, CDR1 is MNHEY and CDR2 is SMNVEV (reference sequence). The CDR3 length is 13 residues. Trimming took off 10 bases at V and 2 bases at J, with 15 bases between the two ends. The CDR3 region has the DNA TGTGCCACCGGATCGAGGGCAGCCTACGAGCAGTACTTC. Translated, it gives CATGSRAAYEQYF.

V gene TRBV27 combines with J gene TRBJ2-7; D is possibly TRBD1 (6 bases). CDR3 size: 14 residues. The germline CDR1 and CDR2 sequences are MNHEY and SMNVEV (reference sequence). The ends were cut back, 6 bases at V and 5 bases at J, with 17 bases in the middle. CDR3 nucleotide sequence: TGTGCCAGCAGGGACAGACCAACTCACCACGAGCAGTACTTC. It translates to CASRDRPTHHEQYF.

The CDR3: CATSGDRGTETQYF. The CDR3 DNA follows: TGTGCCACCAGTGGGGACAGGGGGACGGAGACCCAGTACTTC. The chain combines TRBV24-1 with TRBJ2-5, with 11 bases matching TRBD1. J lost 5 bases, V lost 5 bases, and 3 bases had no gene match. Germline assignment: CDR1 KGHDR and CDR2 SFDVKD. The CDR3 has 14 amino acids.

The gene calls are TRBV12-5 and TRBJ1-2; D is possibly TRBD1 (6 bases). V lost 0 bases and J 7 bases, leaving 18 bases between the germline ends. Germline V lookup: CDR1 LGHNT, CDR2 FRNRAP. This CDR3 is built from 16 residues. The CDR3 DNA sequence: TGTGCTAGTGGTTTGGTACCGGAGAACAGGGAGCGTGGCTACACCTTC. Translation gives CASGLVPENRERGYTF.

This clonotype occurred a few times. V gene TRBV12-3 or TRBV12-4 combines with J gene TRBJ2-2; 7 bases map to TRBD2. V lost 11 bases and J lost 4; bases outside the gene matches: 13. The CDR3 covers 15 residues. The CDR3 bases are TGTGCCGTTGTGGAGGCTAGCGGCGCCACCGGGGAGCTGTTTTTT. This sequence encodes CAVVEASGATGELFF.

This clonotype was recorded at least ten times. V gene TRBV12-3 or TRBV12-4 combines with J gene TRBJ2-5; TRBD2 might be the D (6 bases). This CDR3 contains 16 residues. Trimming took 6 bases from V and 2 from J, leaving 19 bases between them. The CDR3 DNA sequence: TGTGCCAGCAGCTTATATCGGACTACCAATCAAGAGACCCAGTACTTC. Its translation is CASSLYRTTNQETQYF.

The chain couples TRBV29-1 to TRBJ2-7, with no clear D. Trimming removed 4 bases at V and 2 bases at J, with 9 bases between. The CDR3 has 12 residues. Per the germline V gene, CDR1 is SQVTM and CDR2 is ANQGSEA. In nucleotides, the CDR3 is TGCAGCGTTGGCCCCGAAACCTACGAGCAGTACTTC. It encodes CSVGPETYEQYF.

The chain carries TRBV7-8 and TRBJ2-6, with TRBD2 as a possible D gene (5 bases). CDR1 and CDR2 (germline): SGHVS, FQNEAQ. Trimming cost V 8 bases and J 0 bases, with 8 bases left between them. The length of the CDR3 is 14 residues. CDR3 bases: TGTGCCAGCCAAAGCGGCTCTGGGGCCAACGTCCTGACTTTC. Encoded protein: CASQSGSGANVLTF.

This clonotype was seen more than once but under ten times. The chain carries TRBV6-5 and TRBJ2-1; D is ambiguous. CDR1 is MNHEY and CDR2 is SVGAGI in the germline V gene. The CDR3 runs to 15 residues. Trimming cost V 2 bases and J 3 bases, with 11 bases left between them. The CDR3 here is CASSYGQAGYNEQFF. The CDR3 DNA reads as TGTGCCAGCAGTTACGGCCAGGCCGGCTACAATGAGCAGTTCTTC.

The chain joins TRBV9 to TRBJ2-1; D is unclear. Trimming cost V 3 bases and J 5 bases, with 15 bases left between them. Germline CDR1 SGDLS, CDR2 YYNGEE. CDR3 size: 15 residues. CDR3 bases: TGTGCCAGCAGCGAAAGCGCTTTCAGCCACAATGAGCAGTTCTTC. Translated, it gives CASSESAFSHNEQFF.

The chain recombines TRBV7-2 with TRBJ1-1; D may be TRBD1 (5 bases). Germline CDR1 SGHTA, CDR2 FQGNSA. Trimming cost V 2 bases and J 1 base, with 14 bases left between them. The CDR3 length is 16 residues. CDR3 in amino acids: CASSLKGYGANTEAFF. The CDR3 region has the DNA TGTGCCAGCAGCTTAAAGGGGTACGGGGCGAACACTGAAGCTTTCTTT.

This clonotype came up many times. The chain couples TRBV12-3 or TRBV12-4 to TRBJ1-6; 8 bases agree with TRBD1. This CDR3 spans 15 amino acids. V gave up 5 bases and J gave up 8 bases; unmatched junction bases: 8. The CDR3, as DNA: TGTGCCAGCAGTCCTTGGACAGGGTCTGATTCACCCCTCCACTTT. Translating it yields CASSPWTGSDSPLHF.

The chain couples TRBV29-1 to TRBJ2-3; 10 bases are a match to TRBD2. This CDR3 region has 16 residues. The germline gives CDR1 SQVTM, CDR2 ANQGSEA. The junction had 8 bases not matched to a gene; V was cut back by 1 base and J by 4 bases. For the CDR3, the DNA is TGCAGCGTTGAAGTGGTCGAGAGCGGGGGGGCAGATACGCAGTATTTT. The encoded protein is CSVEVVESGGADTQYF.

This clonotype was picked up a small number of times. The V call is TRBV15, the J call TRBJ1-2; D is uncertain. V lost 5 bases and J 8 bases, leaving 12 bases between the germline ends. This CDR3 is built from 12 residues. CDR1 LNHNV and CDR2 YYDKDF come from the germline V gene (reference sequence). The CDR3 DNA reads as TGTGCCACCAGCCCGGGCTTGAAGGGCTACACCTTC. Its protein product is CATSPGLKGYTF.

This clonotype has a count of ten or more. The chain combines TRBV15 with TRBJ2-1; 8 bases are a match to TRBD2. With 3 bases clipped from V and 7 bases from J, the junction kept 14 bases outside the gene matches. Germline V CDR1 and CDR2: LNHNV, YYDKDF (reference sequence). The CDR3 has 17 amino acids. CDR3 in DNA: TGTGCCACCAGCAGGAGACCCGTCTCGGGGGGGCTAAATGAGCAGTTCTTC. Residues: CATSRRPVSGGLNEQFF.

This clonotype was counted between two and nine times. This rearrangement joins TRBV20-1 to TRBJ2-1; D is unresolved. This CDR3 has 10 amino acids. CDR1 is DFQATT, CDR2 SNEGSKA, per germline (reference sequence). Trimming took off 6 bases at V and 6 bases at J, with 6 bases between the two ends. CDR3 protein: CSALTNEQFF. The CDR3 coding sequence is TGCAGTGCCCTAACCAATGAGCAGTTCTTC.

This clonotype came up many times. The genes are TRBV7-2 and TRBJ2-7; D may be TRBD2 (6 bases). The ends were cut back, 5 bases at V and 3 bases at J, with 20 bases in the middle. CDR1 and CDR2 from the germline V gene are SGHTA and FQGNSA. The CDR3 spans 16 residues. CDR3 sequence (DNA): TGTGCCAGCAGCATAAACGCCCGCGGGGTGGGCTACGAGCAGTACTTC. This codes for CASSINARGVGYEQYF.

V usage is TRBV9 and J usage is TRBJ2-5; D is undetermined. This CDR3 has 15 amino acids. Germline V gene sequence: CDR1 SGDLS, CDR2 YYNGEE. The V end lost 1 base, the J end lost 2 bases, and 12 bases lay between the germline ends. The CDR3 DNA sequence: TGTGCCAGCAGCGTACAGGCCCGATTTCAAGAGACCCAGTACTTC. Amino acids: CASSVQARFQETQYF.

V gene TRBV12-3 or TRBV12-4 combines with J gene TRBJ2-1; perhaps TRBD1 as D (6 bases). The CDR3 has 15 amino acids. The ends were cut back, 6 bases at V and 4 bases at J, with 16 bases in the middle. The CDR3 DNA reads TGTGCCAGCAGCTACCATCAGGGGAAATACAATGAGCAGTTCTTC. This sequence encodes CASSYHQGKYNEQFF.